The following is a TCR beta chain sequence with its context. The antigen is undetermined. The data were obtained in a study of T cells in Graves' hyperthyroidism and ophthalmopathy. On the study more broadly: At the time of initial diagnosis and before any treatment, peripheral blood was collected. General study points: Most thyroid clonotypes with frequency above 0.001 were detected in blood. Classification by a 13 V-J model distinguished ophthalmopathy from stable hyperthyroidism.

TCR beta CDR3 regions were amplified from RNA transcripts. The HTBI set primed first-round TCR CDR3 RT-PCR. TCRdb itself ran the multiplex PCR reads through MiXCR, one entry per CDR3 protein. The table includes over 350,000 distinct CDR3 sequences, about an eighth detected once. This CDR3 spans 16 amino acids. Looked up from germline, CDR1 is MNHEY and CDR2 is SVGAGI. V gave up 5 bases and J gave up 3 bases; unmatched junction bases: 8. With duration under 3 months, ophthalmopathy was active: Clinical Activity Score at least 3, NOSPECS at least 4. This rearrangement joins TRBV6-5 to TRBJ2-3; 10 bases are a match to TRBD2. The origin of this receptor is a man aged 45 to 65 with Graves' ophthalmopathy. Material: blood. The CDR3 DNA follows: TGTGCCAGCAGTCATCGAGCGGGAGGGCCTACAGATACGCAGTATTTT. Translating it yields CASSHRAGGPTDTQYF.